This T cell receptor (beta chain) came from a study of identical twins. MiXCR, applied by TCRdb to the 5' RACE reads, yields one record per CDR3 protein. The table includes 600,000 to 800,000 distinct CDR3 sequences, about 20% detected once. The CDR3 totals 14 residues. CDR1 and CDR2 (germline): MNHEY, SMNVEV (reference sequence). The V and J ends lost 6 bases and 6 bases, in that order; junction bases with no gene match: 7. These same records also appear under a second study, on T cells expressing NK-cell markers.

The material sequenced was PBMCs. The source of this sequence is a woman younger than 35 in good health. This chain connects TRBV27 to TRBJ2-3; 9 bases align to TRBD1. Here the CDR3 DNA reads TGTGCCAGCAGCCCAGACAGGGGGTTGGATACGCAGTATTTT. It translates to CASSPDRGLDTQYF.